What follows are 26 T cell receptor beta chains derived from one specimen sequenced in a study of T cells in Graves' hyperthyroidism and ophthalmopathy. The CDR3 regions of TCR beta were amplified from RNA transcripts. HTBI primers were the set used in a first-round RT-PCR of the TCR CDR3. TCRdb analysed the multiplex PCR reads with MiXCR anew, one entry per CDR3 protein. The sample includes around 370,000 distinct CDR3 sequences, approximately 18% of them seen just once. The sample taken for sequencing was blood. Receptor source: a man younger than 35 with Graves' ophthalmopathy.

This chain joins TRBV4-1 and TRBJ2-2; D perhaps matches TRBD2 (6 bases). The CDR3 extends over 16 amino acids. Deletions cut 4 bases from V and 0 bases from J, with 12 bases between. The germline CDR1 and CDR2 sequences are MGHRA and YSYEKL. The CDR3 protein is CASSRGLATNTGELFF. Here the CDR3 DNA reads TGCGCCAGCAGCCGAGGCCTAGCGACGAACACCGGGGAGCTGTTTTTT.

The sample holds many counts of this clonotype. V is TRBV18 and J is TRBJ1-1; D uncertain. This CDR3 contains 11 residues. Germline values: CDR1 KGHSH, CDR2 LQKENI. V dropped 3 bases and J dropped 1 base, with 0 bases sitting between them. The CDR3 DNA reads as TGTGCCAGCTCACCGAACACTGAAGCTTTCTTT. Residues: CASSPNTEAFF.

The gene calls are TRBV5-5 and TRBJ1-1; D is unclear. Trimming removed 2 bases from V and 7 bases from J, with 9 bases in between. There are 12 residues in the CDR3. Germline lookup yields CDR1 SGHKS and CDR2 YYEKEE (reference sequence). CDR3 loop: CASSFVLIEAFF. CDR3 nucleotide sequence: TGTGCCAGCAGCTTTGTCCTCATTGAAGCTTTCTTT.

The table lists this clonotype with a few counts. Written as DNA, the CDR3 is TGCGCCAGCAGTACGGGGGGGCACACCCCAGAGACCCAGTACTTC. Amino acid sequence: CASSTGGHTPETQYF. V usage is TRBV5-1 and J usage is TRBJ2-5, with 8 positions matching TRBD2. CDR1 SGHRS and CDR2 YFSETQ come from the germline V gene. The CDR3 extends over 15 amino acids. After removal of 5 bases from V and 4 bases from J, the junction contained 10 bases not matched to a gene.

This clonotype was observed many times. This chain connects TRBV9 to TRBJ2-3; D may match TRBD1 or TRBD2 (5 bases each). CDR1 and CDR2 from the germline V gene are SGDLS and YYNGEE. This CDR3 contains 14 residues. V was pared by 0 bases and J by 2 bases, with 7 bases between. The CDR3 DNA is TGTGCCAGCAGCGTAGCGGGACCCACAGATACGCAGTATTTT. It specifies CASSVAGPTDTQYF.

The V gene is TRBV24-1, the J gene TRBJ2-1; 9 nucleotides match TRBD1. The V gene end was trimmed by 4 bases and the J gene end by 15 bases; junction bases not matched to a gene: 6. This CDR3 comprises 12 residues. Germline V CDR1 and CDR2: KGHDR, SFDVKD. The CDR3 spells CATSDPGQGWFF. CDR3 DNA: TGTGCCACCAGTGACCCCGGACAGGGGTGGTTCTTC.

There are a few counts of this clonotype. The V and J genes are TRBV7-9 and TRBJ1-3; D gene uncertain. CDR1 is SEHNR, CDR2 FQNEAQ, per germline (reference sequence). This CDR3 contains 16 residues. The V gene lost 1 base and the J gene lost 0 bases, with 10 bases spanning the gap. Here the CDR3 DNA reads TGTGCCAGCAGCTTAGACCAGTTAGACTCTGGAAACACCATATATTTT. This sequence encodes CASSLDQLDSGNTIYF.

This clonotype was recorded at least ten times. V gene TRBV20-1 combines with J gene TRBJ2-7, with 8 bases that match TRBD2. Germline CDR1 and CDR2: DFQATT and SNEGSKA (reference sequence). The CDR3 has 14 amino acids. The trim removed 4 bases at V and 3 bases at J, leaving 8 bases unmatched. This CDR3 is CSAKTSESLYEQYF. The CDR3 DNA reads as TGCAGTGCTAAGACTAGCGAGTCCCTCTACGAGCAGTACTTC.

The chain combines TRBV3-1 with TRBJ2-7, with 10 bases aligning to TRBD1. CDR3 length: 16 residues. The germline V gene has CDR1 LGHDT and CDR2 YNNKEL (reference sequence). V gave up 2 bases and J gave up 4 bases; unmatched junction bases: 8. CDR3 coding DNA: TGTGCCAGCAGCCAACTCCCCTCGGGACAGGGGTACGAGCAGTACTTC. This codes for CASSQLPSGQGYEQYF.

This clonotype was counted ten times or more. The chain joins TRBV6-1 to TRBJ1-1, with unresolved D. V lost 5 bases and J 4 bases, leaving 14 bases between the germline ends. In germline, CDR1 is MNHNS, CDR2 SASEGT. The CDR3 sequence is 14 residues long. DNA of the CDR3: TGTGCCAGCAGTTCCGGGCCAACAACCACTGAAGCTTTCTTT. It translates to CASSSGPTTTEAFF.

The chain has TRBV5-1 and TRBJ2-1; D is possibly TRBD1 or TRBD2 (5 bases each). This CDR3 has 15 amino acids. V was shortened by 2 bases and J by 4 bases, with 13 bases between the two germline ends. CDR1 SGHRS and CDR2 YFSETQ come from the germline V gene. CDR3 in amino acids: CASSFGGERYNEQFF. The CDR3 nucleotides read TGCGCCAGCAGCTTTGGGGGAGAGAGGTACAATGAGCAGTTCTTC.

Note on this clonotype: The junction does not match germline at one end; this may be a read error. The chain is built from TRBV28 and TRBJ2-7; maybe TRBD1 (6 bases). This CDR3 is 15 amino acids long. Germline V gene sequence: CDR1 MDHEN, CDR2 SYDVKM. The CDR3 DNA reads as TGTGCCAGCAGTCCCTACGGACAGTTCTCCCACGAGCAGTACTTC. Amino acids: CASSPYGQFSHEQYF. Together with reference TRBV28 and TRBJ2-7, the CDR3 gives the full variable domain: DVKVTQSSRYLVKRTGEKVFLECVQDMDHENMFWYRQDPGLGLRLIYFSYDVKMKEKGDIPEGYSVSREKKERFSLILESASTNQTSMYLCASSPYGQFSHEQYFGPGTRLTVT.

This clonotype was seen at least ten times. This chain uses TRBV12-3 or TRBV12-4 with TRBJ2-5; 7 bases fit TRBD2. V was pared by 7 bases and J by 6 bases, with 5 bases of the junction left unmatched. The CDR3 consists of 12 residues. In DNA form, the CDR3 reads TGTGCCAGCACCTGGACTAGTAAGACCCAGTACTTC. It is translated as CASTWTSKTQYF.

This clonotype occurred a few times. This chain uses TRBV27 with TRBJ2-7; 7 bases line up with TRBD2. The germline V gene has CDR1 MNHEY and CDR2 SMNVEV (reference sequence). The CDR3 covers 13 residues. Unmatched junction bases numbered 1, after V lost 0 bases and J lost 5 bases. The CDR3: CASSLSGGDEQYF. The CDR3 nucleotides are TGTGCCAGCAGTTTATCGGGGGGGGACGAGCAGTACTTC.

The chain combines TRBV20-1 with TRBJ1-4; tentative D call: TRBD1 (6 bases). Trimming removed 3 bases at V and 0 bases at J, with 14 bases between. The germline V gene encodes CDR1 DFQATT and CDR2 SNEGSKA (reference sequence). CDR3 length equals 16 residues. The CDR3 loop is CSASRTVATTNEKLFF. The CDR3 DNA is TGCAGTGCTAGTCGGACAGTCGCCACAACTAATGAAAAACTGTTTTTT.

This clonotype has just a few counts. The V and J genes are TRBV9 and TRBJ2-3, with TRBD2 matching over 9 bases. Germline-derived CDR1 and CDR2 are SGDLS and YYNGEE. After removal of 3 bases from V and 2 bases from J, the junction contained 4 bases not matched to a gene. This CDR3 has 15 residues. CDR3 in amino acids: CASSDSGGYTDTQYF. In DNA form, the CDR3 reads TGTGCCAGCAGCGATAGCGGGGGTTACACAGATACGCAGTATTTT.

This clonotype showed up many times. The chain recombines TRBV12-3 or TRBV12-4 with TRBJ1-1; the D gene is possibly TRBD1 (5 bases). Trimming cost V 0 bases and J 11 bases, with 16 bases left between them. CDR3 length: 14 residues. The CDR3 DNA sequence: TGTGCCAGCAGTTTAGCGCGGGGGGTTCAGGGTGCTTTCTTT. As protein: CASSLARGVQGAFF.

This chain joins TRBV4-1 and TRBJ1-1; D is undetermined. Germline lookup yields CDR1 MGHRA and CDR2 YSYEKL. The CDR3 covers 13 residues. V was trimmed by 4 bases and J by 3 bases, leaving 9 bases between them. CDR3 loop: CASSLRWDTEAFF. The DNA for the CDR3 is TGCGCCAGCAGCCTTCGTTGGGACACTGAAGCTTTCTTT.

This clonotype showed up many times. V usage is TRBV28 and J usage is TRBJ1-1; no clear D. V lost 4 bases and J lost 8, with 11 bases in between. In germline, CDR1 is MDHEN, CDR2 SYDVKM. The CDR3 length is 12 residues. The CDR3 here is CASSSPYSEAFF. In DNA, the CDR3 is TGTGCCAGCAGTTCTCCATACTCAGAAGCTTTCTTT.

This chain links TRBV6-1 with TRBJ1-3; 10 positions match TRBD1. CDR1 and CDR2 from the germline V gene are MNHNS and SASEGT. The CDR3 totals 16 residues. V lost 6 bases to trimming and J lost 3 bases; unmatched junction nucleotides: 8. CDR3 protein: CASRTTGQGFGNTIYF. The CDR3 DNA reads as TGTGCCAGCAGGACAACGGGACAGGGGTTTGGAAACACCATATATTTT.

This clonotype has just a few counts. A much larger clone lies a single base off, so this may be a read error. The chain couples TRBV12-3 or TRBV12-4 to TRBJ1-1; 8 bases map to TRBD1. This CDR3 has 14 residues. The CDR3 region has the DNA TGTGCCGGCAGACTAACAGGGGGGAACACTGAAGCTTTCTTT. Its translation is CAGRLTGGNTEAFF.

Points on this clonotype: A single base separates this from a much larger clone, so it may be a read error. This chain joins TRBV12-3 or TRBV12-4 and TRBJ2-3; no clear D gene. The CDR3 length is 13 residues. Trimming removed 3 bases from V and 8 bases from J, with 12 bases in between. CDR3 protein: CASSFGRQSTQYF. The CDR3 DNA is TGTGCCAGCAGTTTCGGAAGACAAAGTACGCAGTATTTT.

In its sample, this clonotype was seen a few times. The rearrangement uses TRBV14 and TRBJ1-1; D perhaps matches TRBD1 (5 bases). V gave up 5 bases and J gave up 6 bases, with 16 bases separating them. This CDR3 spans 14 amino acids. CDR1 is SGHDN and CDR2 is FVKESK in the germline V gene. The CDR3 loop is CASSETWGSAEAFF. CDR3 DNA sequence: TGTGCCAGCAGCGAGACCTGGGGGTCGGCTGAAGCTTTCTTT.

This clonotype was counted ten times or more. The chain joins TRBV2 to TRBJ1-5; 7 bases are a match to TRBD1. This CDR3 region has 15 residues. V was clipped by 6 bases and J by 4 bases; unmatched bases: 9. Germline V CDR1 and CDR2: SNHLY, FYNNEI. The CDR3 DNA sequence: TGTGCCAGCAGGAACACAGGGGTAGGTAATCAGCCCCAGCATTTT. This translates into CASRNTGVGNQPQHF.

This clonotype was detected a few times. This chain links TRBV5-1 with TRBJ2-7; D remains unclear. CDR1 and CDR2 (germline): SGHRS, YFSETQ. The CDR3 contains 14 residues. Trimming pared 0 bases from V and 1 base from J, leaving 8 bases between. The CDR3 sequence is CASSLADDSYEQYF. The CDR3 DNA is TGCGCCAGCAGCTTGGCAGACGATTCCTACGAGCAGTACTTC.

The sample holds a few counts of this clonotype. As DNA, the CDR3 is TGTGCCAGCACCTACGGTGGGGCCAACGTCCTGACTTTC. Translating gives CASTYGGANVLTF. This chain links TRBV27 with TRBJ2-6; unclear D gene. Germline CDR1 and CDR2: MNHEY and SMNVEV (reference sequence). The CDR3 contains 13 residues. Trimming took 7 bases from V and 3 from J, leaving 7 bases between them. The variable domain in full, with the rest retrieved from reference TRBV27 and TRBJ2-6, is EAQVTQNPRYLITVTGKKLTVTCSQNMNHEYMSWYRQDPGLGLRQIYYSMNVEVTDKGDVPEGYKVSRKEKRNFPLILESPSPNQTSLYFCASTYGGANVLTFGAGSRLTVL.